Shown below are 20 T cell receptor beta chains from a single sample sequenced in a study of response to subunit inactivated influenza vaccine. TCRdb reprocessed the RT-PCR reads with MiXCR, giving one entry per CDR3 protein. The table records just under 550,000 distinct CDR3 sequences, around a quarter of them present only once. The same sample was also used in a study of T cells expressing NK-cell markers. In that study: UMIs accompanied the 5'RACE template switching by which TCR beta cDNA was made.

Source: CD4+ T cells sorted from PBMCs, taken less than 13 days after vaccination. The receptors derive from a man aged 45-65 years who received an inactivated influenza vaccine.

This clonotype has only a few counts. The genes are TRBV4-3 and TRBJ2-7; 7 nucleotides align to TRBD1. CDR1 and CDR2 from the germline V gene are LGHNA and YSLEER. Unmatched junction bases numbered 8, after V lost 1 base and J lost 5 bases. The CDR3 contains 15 residues. CDR3 sequence (DNA): TGCGCCAGCAGCCAAGTGGGCAGGGGGAAGAACGAGCAGTACTTC. Translated: CASSQVGRGKNEQYF.

This chain uses TRBV18 with TRBJ2-4; D remains ambiguous. The germline V and J ends were trimmed by 3 bases and 1 base, with 7 bases remaining between them. Germline CDR1 reads KGHSH; CDR2 reads LQKENI. CDR3 length: 14 residues. CDR3 residues: CASSPPAAKNIQYF. The CDR3 DNA sequence: TGTGCCAGCTCACCGCCCGCCGCCAAAAACATTCAGTACTTC.

This clonotype has a handful of counts. This sequence joins TRBV7-9 and TRBJ2-5, with a tentative D call TRBD2 (6 bases). This CDR3 has 13 amino acids. The V gene lost 4 bases and the J gene lost 7 bases, with 13 bases spanning the gap. Germline CDR1 is SEHNR and CDR2 is FQNEAQ (reference sequence). In DNA form, the CDR3 reads TGTGCCAGCAGCTCGGGACTTCCCGGGACCCAGTACTTC. Encoded protein: CASSSGLPGTQYF.

This clonotype has only a few counts. The chain employs TRBV7-2 and TRBJ2-5, with D uncertain. Germline CDR1 reads SGHTA; CDR2 reads FQGNSA. The CDR3 covers 15 residues. V shed 2 bases and J shed 3 bases, with 13 bases lying between them. CDR3 loop: CASSLNPHSEETQYF. For the CDR3, the DNA is TGTGCCAGCAGCTTAAACCCCCACAGCGAAGAGACCCAGTACTTC.

The V call is TRBV5-1, the J call TRBJ1-1; D is perhaps TRBD1 (6 bases). Per the germline V gene, CDR1 is SGHRS and CDR2 is YFSETQ. The germline V and J ends were trimmed by 0 bases and 7 bases, with 13 bases remaining between them. This CDR3 has 14 residues. The CDR3 nucleotides are TGCGCCAGCAGCTTGGACGGGGGCAGCGGTGAAGCTTTCTTT. Residues: CASSLDGGSGEAFF. Complete variable domain (other parts from reference TRBV5-1 and TRBJ1-1): KAGVTQTPRYLIKTRGQQVTLSCSPISGHRSVSWYQQTPGQGLQFLFEYFSETQRNKGNFPGRFSGRQFSNSRSEMNVSTLELGDSALYLCASSLDGGSGEAFFGQGTRLTVV.

The chain has TRBV5-1 and TRBJ2-1; TRBD1 might be the D (6 bases). Germline-derived CDR1 and CDR2 are SGHRS and YFSETQ. V lost 4 bases and J 3 bases, leaving 11 bases between the germline ends. CDR3 length equals 14 residues. The CDR3 region is CASSETGNYNEQFF. Here the CDR3 DNA reads TGCGCCAGCAGCGAGACAGGTAACTACAATGAGCAGTTCTTC.

The table lists this clonotype with a few counts. V is TRBV28 and J is TRBJ2-2; D possibly corresponds to TRBD1 (6 bases). Trimming shortened V by 3 bases and J by 4 bases, and 15 bases separated the two germline ends. Per germline, CDR1 MDHEN and CDR2 SYDVKM. CDR3 length: 16 amino acids. CDR3 coding DNA: TGTGCCAGCAGTTTCATGCAGGGGCGCGGCACCGGGGAGCTGTTTTTT. It encodes CASSFMQGRGTGELFF. The whole variable domain, remainder taken from reference TRBV28 and TRBJ2-2, is DVKVTQSSRYLVKRTGEKVFLECVQDMDHENMFWYRQDPGLGLRLIYFSYDVKMKEKGDIPEGYSVSREKKERFSLILESASTNQTSMYLCASSFMQGRGTGELFFGEGSRLTVL.

The chain recombines TRBV6-5 with TRBJ1-4; D call uncertain. Germline lookup yields CDR1 MNHEY and CDR2 SVGAGI. The CDR3 loop spans 14 amino acids. Trimming took 0 bases from V and 5 from J, leaving 7 bases between them. The DNA for the CDR3 is TGTGCCAGCAGTTACTCGACCTGGAATGAAAAACTGTTTTTT. This encodes CASSYSTWNEKLFF.

This clonotype was counted at least ten times. This rearrangement joins TRBV20-1 to TRBJ2-7; D not certain. V was trimmed by 3 bases and J by 1 base, leaving 7 bases between them. Germline CDR1 reads DFQATT; CDR2 reads SNEGSKA (reference sequence). The CDR3 loop spans 12 amino acids. The DNA for the CDR3 is TGCAGTGCTAGGCATGTATCCTACGAGCAGTACTTC. Its translation: CSARHVSYEQYF.

There are many counts of this clonotype. This rearrangement joins TRBV29-1 to TRBJ2-5; D is ambiguous. The CDR3 has 12 residues. With 4 bases removed from V and 0 bases from J, the gap between germline ends came to 6 bases. Germline V CDR1 and CDR2: SQVTM, ANQGSEA. CDR3 amino acids: CSVGWDQETQYF. In DNA form, the CDR3 reads TGCAGCGTTGGGTGGGACCAAGAGACCCAGTACTTC.

The chain is built from TRBV6-2 or TRBV6-3 and TRBJ1-1; 8 bases agree with TRBD1. V dropped 5 bases and J dropped 5; count of bases not matched to a gene: 13. Germline V gene data show CDR1 as MNHEY and CDR2 as SVGEGT. The CDR3 runs to 16 residues. CDR3 amino acids: CASSPHQGAARTEAFF. The CDR3 DNA follows: TGTGCCAGCAGTCCGCACCAGGGGGCCGCCCGAACTGAAGCTTTCTTT.

The chain employs TRBV20-1 and TRBJ1-1, with TRBD1 matching over 12 bases. The CDR3 extends over 16 amino acids. J was trimmed by 4 bases and V by 0 bases; bases with no gene match: 6. CDR1 and CDR2 (germline): DFQATT, SNEGSKA (reference sequence). CDR3 amino acids: CSARDPGQGAGTEAFF. The CDR3 nucleotides read TGCAGTGCTAGAGATCCGGGACAGGGGGCTGGCACTGAAGCTTTCTTT.

This clonotype was observed a handful of times. The chain recombines TRBV7-3 with TRBJ2-1; 8 bases are shared with TRBD2. The germline V gene has CDR1 SGHTA and CDR2 FQGTGA. The CDR3 runs 17 residues. With V trimmed by 2 bases and J by 4 bases, 10 bases remained unmatched. The CDR3 spells CASSLRGPSGGYNEQFF. CDR3 nucleotides: TGTGCCAGCAGCTTACGGGGGCCAAGCGGGGGTTACAATGAGCAGTTCTTC.

The J gene is TRBJ2-3, the V gene TRBV5-1, with D tentatively TRBD2 (6 bases). The ends were cut back, 5 bases at V and 1 base at J, with 14 bases in the middle. The CDR3 has 15 residues. The germline V gene has CDR1 SGHRS and CDR2 YFSETQ. CDR3 coding DNA: TGCGCCAGCAGGGGGACTGGCGGGGGCACAGATACGCAGTATTTT. It specifies CASRGTGGGTDTQYF.

CDR3 coding DNA: TGTGCCAGCACTCAGTCGGCTAGCGGCCTTTACGAGCAGTACTTC. This codes for CASTQSASGLYEQYF. This chain links TRBV6-1 with TRBJ2-7; 7 nucleotides align to TRBD2. The trim removed 7 bases at V and 4 bases at J, leaving 13 bases unmatched. CDR1 and CDR2 from the germline V gene are MNHNS and SASEGT. The CDR3 loop spans 15 amino acids.

In its sample, this clonotype was seen a few times. The chain joins TRBV20-1 to TRBJ2-1; TRBD2 aligns across 11 bases. This CDR3 is built from 14 residues. Germline loops: CDR1 DFQATT, CDR2 SNEGSKA (reference sequence). Trimming removed 6 bases from V and 1 base from J; junction bases left unmatched: 2. The CDR3 DNA reads TGCAGTGCCGGGACTAGCGGATCCTACAATGAGCAGTTCTTC. Translated: CSAGTSGSYNEQFF.

The V gene is TRBV9, the J gene TRBJ1-1; possibly TRBD1 for D (5 bases). Germline V gene data show CDR1 as SGDLS and CDR2 as YYNGEE. CDR3 size: 13 residues. V lost 2 bases, J lost 5 bases, and 10 bases lay in between. The CDR3 bases are TGTGCCAGCAGCGTTGAGGGGCGGACTGAAGCTTTCTTT. Its protein product is CASSVEGRTEAFF.

This clonotype was detected a few times. J is TRBJ1-2 and V is TRBV28; 11 bases align to TRBD1. The V gene end was trimmed by 5 bases and the J gene end by 3 bases; junction bases not matched to a gene: 11. CDR3 length: 17 amino acids. Germline assignment: CDR1 MDHEN and CDR2 SYDVKM. The CDR3 DNA follows: TGTGCCAGCAGTCGACTGGGTGGGGGACAGGGGGACTATGGCTACACCTTC. Residues: CASSRLGGGQGDYGYTF.

This clonotype was observed a handful of times. V gene TRBV20-1 combines with J gene TRBJ2-7, with 7 bases aligning to TRBD1. Germline CDR1 is DFQATT and CDR2 is SNEGSKA (reference sequence). This CDR3 is built from 14 residues. V trimming: 0 bases; J trimming: 7 bases; junction bases outside the gene matches: 9. The CDR3 loop is CSARDPRGQWEQYF. CDR3 DNA sequence: TGCAGTGCTAGAGATCCTCGGGGACAGTGGGAGCAGTACTTC.

This clonotype occurred many times. The genes are TRBV20-1 and TRBJ2-5; the D is unclear. V gave up 0 bases and J gave up 2 bases, with 13 bases separating them. The CDR3 loop spans 15 amino acids. Looked up from germline, CDR1 is DFQATT and CDR2 is SNEGSKA (reference sequence). Here the CDR3 DNA reads TGCAGTGCTAGAGATCCCACACTCCGACAAGAGACCCAGTACTTC. Translated, it gives CSARDPTLRQETQYF.